This TCR beta chain is from a study of blood T cell repertoires in COVID-19. About the research overall: From the United States, Italy and Spain came samples of acute and convalescent COVID-19. PBMCs, B-cell-depleted T cells, or T cells provided the cDNA or gDNA that made up the material.

The V gene end was trimmed by 5 bases and the J gene end by 0 bases; junction bases not matched to a gene: 10. Germline V gene lookup returns CDR1 SGHVS and CDR2 FNYEAQ. The length of the CDR3 is 16 residues. Only in-frame clones appear in the TCRdb table, and some are missing; sequencing was by immunoSEQ multiplex PCR. The sample consists of 40,000 or so clones, 85% to 90% of them appearing once. Sequencing used peripheral blood. This TCR came from a man aged 25-40 years with active or convalescent COVID-19. This sequence joins TRBV7-6 and TRBJ2-7, with TRBD1 matching over 7 bases. CDR3 in amino acids: CASSPRTGRSSYEQYF. The CDR3 nucleotides are TGTGCCAGCAGCCCGCGGACAGGCAGGAGCTCCTACGAGCAGTACTTC.